The 21 T cell receptor beta chains in this list originate from one sample, sequenced in a study of cytomegalovirus exposure and HLA in healthy donors. Vbeta (60) and Jbeta (13) primers were used in the PCR. Libraries were prepared by immunoSEQ multiplex PCR; TCRdb keeps only in-frame clonotypes and omits some of them. The sample contains 35,000 to 50,000 clones, approximately 60% of which appear only once. Sequencing input: PBMCs. Source of these receptors: a human donor in good health.

This chain joins TRBV5-4 and TRBJ2-4; 8 bases agree with TRBD2. V lost 4 bases to trimming and J lost 0 bases; unmatched junction nucleotides: 3. Looked up from germline, CDR1 is SGHNT and CDR2 is YYREEE (reference sequence). This CDR3 is built from 15 residues. For the CDR3, the DNA is TGTGCCAGCAGCCCGGGGGGGGGAGCCAAAAACATTCAGTACTTC. The encoded protein is CASSPGGGAKNIQYF.

In regard to this clone: The sample carries other DNA sequences with the same CDR3. J is TRBJ1-2 and V is TRBV9; D gene unclear. Germline values: CDR1 SGDLS, CDR2 YYNGEE. V gave up 4 bases and J gave up 0 bases, with 13 bases separating them. The CDR3 is 15 residues long. CDR3 in amino acids: CASSPRGSANYGYTF. The CDR3 DNA is TGTGCCAGCAGCCCTCGAGGGTCAGCTAACTATGGCTACACCTTC.

This rearrangement joins TRBV30 to TRBJ1-5, with D possibly TRBD1 on 5 matching bases. CDR1 and CDR2 from the germline V gene are GTSNPN and SVGIG (reference sequence). V was pared by 0 bases and J by 4 bases, with 16 bases between. This CDR3 region has 16 residues. The CDR3 reads CAWSVGRGIWNQPQHF. The CDR3 DNA follows: TGTGCCTGGAGTGTAGGTAGGGGAATCTGGAATCAGCCCCAGCATTTT.

The chain has TRBV4-3 and TRBJ2-3, with D possibly TRBD1 on 5 matching bases. The V and J ends lost 2 bases and 4 bases respectively, with 13 bases between them. The germline V gene has CDR1 LGHNA and CDR2 YSLEER. CDR3 length equals 15 residues. The chain's CDR3 is CASSQRGTGADTQYF. CDR3 DNA sequence: TGCGCCAGCAGCCAAAGGGGAACCGGAGCAGATACGCAGTATTTT.

This rearrangement joins TRBV10-3 to TRBJ2-7, with 16 bases lining up with TRBD2. Germline V gene sequence: CDR1 ENHRY, CDR2 SYGVKD. With 7 bases clipped from V and 4 bases from J, the junction kept 7 bases outside the gene matches. The CDR3 contains 16 residues. CDR3 DNA sequence: TGTGCCATCACCCCGGGACTAGCGGGGGGGCGGTACGAGCAGTACTTC. Translation gives CAITPGLAGGRYEQYF.

This clone came up a few times. The rearrangement uses TRBV29-1 and TRBJ1-5, with TRBD1 identical over 7 bases. V trimming: 5 bases; J trimming: 3 bases; junction bases outside the gene matches: 22. This CDR3 is built from 19 residues. The V gene's germline CDR1 is SQVTM and CDR2 ANQGSEA. The CDR3 reads CSVSTILSAGGIYNQPQHF. DNA for the CDR3: TGCAGCGTTTCTACTATTCTTTCGGCAGGGGGAATTTACAATCAGCCCCAGCATTTT.

V gene TRBV29-1 combines with J gene TRBJ2-1, with 7 bases lining up with TRBD2. The CDR3 is 15 amino acids. Germline-derived CDR1 and CDR2 are SQVTM and ANQGSEA. V gave up 4 bases and J gave up 5 bases; unmatched junction bases: 11. In DNA form, the CDR3 reads TGCAGCGTTGGCTCTCGGACCGGGGGGAACAATGAGCAGTTCTTC. This translates into CSVGSRTGGNNEQFF.

The genes are TRBV5-1 and TRBJ2-2, with D maybe TRBD2 (5 bases). The V gene lost 5 bases and the J gene lost 6 bases, with 14 bases spanning the gap. CDR1 and CDR2 from the germline V gene are SGHRS and YFSETQ. This CDR3 spans 14 amino acids. The CDR3 sequence: CASRGSSWSGELFF. CDR3 DNA sequence: TGCGCCAGCAGGGGGAGTAGTTGGTCCGGGGAGCTGTTTTTT.

This chain connects TRBV2 to TRBJ1-2; 7 bases fit TRBD1. Unmatched junction bases numbered 1, after V lost 6 bases and J lost 3 bases. The CDR3 spans 12 residues. Per the germline V gene, CDR1 is SNHLY and CDR2 is FYNNEI. CDR3 coding DNA: TGTGCCAGCAGCGACAGGGACTATGGCTACACCTTC. Protein sequence: CASSDRDYGYTF.

The chain recombines TRBV5-1 with TRBJ2-7; 10 bases are shared with TRBD1. From germline, CDR1 is SGHRS and CDR2 YFSETQ. This CDR3 spans 16 amino acids. Trimming at V came to 4 bases and at J to 3 bases, leaving 10 bases not matched to a gene. The CDR3 DNA reads TGCGCCAGCAGCCCGAGGACAGGGGGTTTCGTCTACGAGCAGTACTTC. It encodes CASSPRTGGFVYEQYF.

The V call is TRBV5-1, the J call TRBJ1-5; D gene unclear. V was cut by 0 bases and J by 2 bases, with 9 bases left in between. Germline lookup yields CDR1 SGHRS and CDR2 YFSETQ. CDR3 size: 15 residues. Here the CDR3 reads CASSLGPGGNQPQHF. The CDR3, as DNA: TGCGCCAGCAGCTTGGGTCCGGGTGGCAATCAGCCCCAGCATTTT.

The chain combines TRBV18 with TRBJ1-3; D is uncertain. Looked up from germline, CDR1 is KGHSH and CDR2 is LQKENI. The CDR3 contains 15 residues. Trimming removed 2 bases at V and 1 base at J, with 9 bases between. CDR3 loop: CASSPGLGSGNTIYF. The CDR3 DNA sequence: TGTGCCAGCTCACCAGGACTCGGTTCTGGAAACACCATATATTTT.

V usage is TRBV4-3 and J usage is TRBJ2-5, with D uncertain. The CDR3 has 14 amino acids. Germline CDR1 is LGHNA and CDR2 is YSLEER. The V end was cut by 0 bases, the J end by 2 bases, with 7 bases between. The DNA of the CDR3 is TGCGCCAGCAGCCAAGATTCAGCGCAAGAGACCCAGTACTTC. Translating gives CASSQDSAQETQYF.

The gene calls are TRBV11-2 and TRBJ2-1; 9 nucleotides match TRBD1. Germline CDR1 and CDR2: SGHAT and FQNNGV. With 6 bases clipped from V and 7 bases from J, the junction kept 10 bases outside the gene matches. This CDR3 has 15 residues. The CDR3 nucleotides are TGTGCCAGCAGGATCCAACAGGGGGCCGGGAATGAGCAGTTCTTC. This sequence encodes CASRIQQGAGNEQFF.

V is TRBV11-2 and J is TRBJ1-3; D gene uncertain. CDR1 is SGHAT, CDR2 FQNNGV, per germline. Trimming shortened V by 4 bases and J by 6 bases, and 7 bases separated the two germline ends. The CDR3 sequence is 12 residues long. The CDR3 protein is CASSSTSNTIYF. CDR3 sequence (DNA): TGTGCCAGCAGCTCCACATCAAACACCATATATTTT.

This rearrangement joins TRBV30 to TRBJ1-6; tentatively, D is TRBD1 (5 bases). The CDR3 has 14 residues. V was cut by 1 base and J by 6 bases, with 10 bases left in between. Looked up from germline, CDR1 is GTSNPN and CDR2 is SVGIG (reference sequence). The CDR3 DNA sequence: TGTGCCTGGAGTGGGGGCGGTACTAATTCACCCCTCCACTTT. This translates into CAWSGGGTNSPLHF.

The V call is TRBV5-1, the J call TRBJ2-3; 11 nucleotides align to TRBD2. Trimming took 1 base from V and 6 from J; bases not matched to a gene: 4. Germline loops: CDR1 SGHRS, CDR2 YFSETQ. This CDR3 contains 15 residues. CDR3 in DNA: TGCGCCAGCAGCTTGAGTAGCGGGGGGGCCGATACGCAGTATTTT. As protein: CASSLSSGGADTQYF.

V and J are TRBV4-1 and TRBJ2-7, with D maybe TRBD1 (5 bases). The V gene's germline CDR1 is MGHRA and CDR2 YSYEKL. Trimming cost V 1 base and J 0 bases, with 7 bases left between them. This CDR3 contains 14 residues. The CDR3 spells CASSQGQFSYEQYF. CDR3 nucleotides: TGCGCCAGCAGCCAAGGACAGTTCTCCTACGAGCAGTACTTC.

The chain has TRBV18 and TRBJ2-2, with D tentatively TRBD1 (5 bases). The V end lost 5 bases, the J end lost 6 bases, and 10 bases lay between the germline ends. The CDR3 runs to 13 residues. Germline V gives CDR1 KGHSH, CDR2 LQKENI. CDR3 protein: CASSDQGPGELFF. In DNA, the CDR3 is TGTGCCAGCTCAGATCAGGGTCCCGGGGAGCTGTTTTTT. Variable domain in full (rest from reference TRBV18 and TRBJ2-2): NAGVMQNPRHLVRRRGQEARLRCSPMKGHSHVYWYRQLPEEGLKFMVYLQKENIIDESGMPKERFSAEFPKEGPSILRIQQVVRGDSAAYFCASSDQGPGELFFGEGSRLTVL.

The gene calls are TRBV13 and TRBJ2-3; maybe TRBD1 (6 bases). Germline values: CDR1 PRHDT, CDR2 FYEKMQ (reference sequence). V lost 4 bases and J 5 bases, leaving 10 bases between the germline ends. The CDR3 sequence is 13 residues long. The CDR3 reads CASSYNRVDTQYF. As DNA, the CDR3 is TGTGCCAGCAGCTATAACAGGGTAGATACGCAGTATTTT.

The J gene is TRBJ2-1, the V gene TRBV14; D is perhaps TRBD1 (5 bases). Trimming removed 4 bases from V and 3 bases from J, with 7 bases in between. Germline-derived CDR1 and CDR2 are SGHDN and FVKESK. This CDR3 is 13 amino acids long. The chain's CDR3 is CASSRDSYNEQFF. The CDR3 DNA reads as TGTGCCAGCAGCCGAGACAGCTACAATGAGCAGTTCTTC.